The entry below gives a single TCR beta chain sequence along with its context. Its antigen remains unknown. The source of the sample is a study of blood T cells in healthy people across ages. Study observations and caveats: Versus aged donors, long-lived donors had higher diversity and more naive CD4+ cells.

The CDR3 is 16 residues long. V dropped 4 bases and J dropped 3; count of bases not matched to a gene: 5. Germline V gene data show CDR1 as SGHNT and CDR2 as YYREEE (reference sequence). A sample-barcoded 5' primer and a J-beta primer mix were used in a second PCR of roughly 7 to 11 cycles. TCRdb itself ran the 5' RACE reads through MiXCR, one entry per CDR3 protein. Here the sample spans hundreds of thousands of distinct CDR3 sequences, around 50% being singletons. The receptor's source is a man older than 75 in good health. This chain connects TRBV5-4 to TRBJ2-1; TRBD2 matches 12 bases. The sequenced sample consisted of blood. The CDR3 region is CASSTLAGGLYNEQFF. CDR3 DNA: TGTGCCAGCAGCACCCTAGCGGGAGGGCTCTACAATGAGCAGTTCTTC. The full variable domain, its missing parts supplied by reference TRBV5-4 and TRBJ2-1, is ETGVTQSPTHLIKTRGQQVTLRCSSQSGHNTVSWYQQALGQGPQFIFQYYREEENGRGNFPPRFSGLQFPNYSSELNVNALELDDSALYLCASSTLAGGLYNEQFFGPGTRLTVL.